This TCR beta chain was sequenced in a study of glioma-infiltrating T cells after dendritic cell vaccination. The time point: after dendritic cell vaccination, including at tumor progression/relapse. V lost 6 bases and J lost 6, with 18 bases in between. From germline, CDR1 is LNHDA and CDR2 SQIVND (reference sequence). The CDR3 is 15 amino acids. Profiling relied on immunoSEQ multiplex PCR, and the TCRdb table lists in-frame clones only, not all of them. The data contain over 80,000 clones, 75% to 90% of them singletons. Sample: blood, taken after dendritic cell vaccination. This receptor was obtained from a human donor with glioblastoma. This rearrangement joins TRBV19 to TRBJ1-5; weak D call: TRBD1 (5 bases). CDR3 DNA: TGTGCCAGTAGCCAAGCATTCAGGGTCGGTCAGCCCCAGCATTTT. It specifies CASSQAFRVGQPQHF.